This T cell receptor beta chain stems from a study of CD8+CD57+ T cells in acquired aplastic anemia (dated by TCRdb to between 2017 and 2018). Study-level background: A mean of approximately 3 ug of DNA, ranging from 0.2 to 27.4 ug, was extracted from sorted CD4+ and CD8+ cells. Study-level results and caveats: Around 27 CD8+ CDR3 sequences were found in both patients and controls but appeared to be highly expressed in patients and within the immunodominant clones of the patients. CD8+ Simpson's diversity did not differ significantly between patients and healthy controls (P=0.060).

This clonotype was counted once. Its target antigen remains unknown. The record has no base qualities; no much larger clone is one base away. A lone read is weak support. Genomic DNA was used as template for profiling of TCR beta VDJ combinations and CDR3 sequences. An Illumina HiSeq 2000 was the platform used for TCR repertoire sequencing. The original pipeline was this. TRBV/TRBJ rearrangement plots, CDR3 size and DJ length profiles, and Simpson's diversity index were used to assess repertoires. Whichever DNA sequence was most abundant in the deep sequencing data was defined as the immunodominant clone. CDR3 amino acid sequences were checked for sharing between subjects and were compared against published repertoires and the VDJdb database. Clones were called with MiXCR by TCRdb after fastp trimmed the public reads at Q25, and only in-frame beta chains were retained. Merged by CDR3 protein, the rows form single entries marked with the most common genes and DNA. TCRdb, not the authors, supplied the V and J calls. The sample table shows some 290,000 distinct CDR3 sequences, and roughly half are seen once. The ten largest clones capture around 7.6% of the sample.

V is cut by 3 bases and J by 3 bases, and the space between the germline ends is 13 bases. Its CDR3 holds 15 amino acids, cysteine through phenylalanine. Only the CDR3 portion is preserved as DNA: 45 bases, with reading frame beginning at the first base. CDR1 and CDR2, looked up from the germline V gene (reference sequence), are SEHNR and FQNEAQ. In the study, sorted CD4+ and CD8+ blood T cells from patients with severe aplastic anemia and from healthy subjects underwent deep sequencing of TCR repertoires. Ficoll-Paque density gradient centrifugation was used to isolate peripheral blood mononuclear cells. Before DNA was extracted, CD4+ and CD8+ T cells were sorted using either FACS or magnetic beads.

The clonotype originates from a human donor with severe aplastic anemia or a healthy control (not recorded which). The chain employs TRBV7-9 and TRBJ2-3; the D gene is possibly TRBD1, with 5 bases matching. The sequenced material came from sorted CD4+, CD8+, or CD8+CD57+ T cells (not recorded which) from PBMCs. In nucleotide form, the sequence is TGTGCCAGCAGCTTTTATCAGGGAATGACAGATACGCAGTATTTT. It is translated as CASSFYQGMTDTQYF.